These 25 T cell receptor beta chains were sequenced from one sample in a study of shared clonotypes between healthy human individuals. Assay: immunoSEQ multiplex PCR; the TCRdb copy retains only in-frame clones and omits some. The sample consists of about 680,000 clones, roughly 70% of them appearing once. The material sequenced was memory CD4+ T cells sorted from blood. Subset reported: CD45RA-negative fraction. The receptors originated from a woman in her twenties or thirties in good health.

The chain recombines TRBV5-4 with TRBJ2-3; D possibly corresponds to TRBD2 (6 bases). V lost 2 bases and J 4 bases, leaving 11 bases between the germline ends. Germline assignment: CDR1 SGHNT and CDR2 YYREEE (reference sequence). CDR3 length: 14 amino acids. CDR3 residues: CASSFPGSADTQYF. Written as DNA, the CDR3 is TGTGCCAGCAGCTTTCCCGGGAGCGCAGATACGCAGTATTTT. The full variable domain, rest sourced from reference TRBV5-4 and TRBJ2-3, is ETGVTQSPTHLIKTRGQQVTLRCSSQSGHNTVSWYQQALGQGPQFIFQYYREEENGRGNFPPRFSGLQFPNYSSELNVNALELDDSALYLCASSFPGSADTQYFGPGTRLTVL.

In this sample, this clone turned up many times. The rearrangement uses TRBV4-1 and TRBJ2-5; 7 nucleotides agree with TRBD1. Germline V lookup: CDR1 MGHRA, CDR2 YSYEKL. Germline trimming cut 0 bases from V and 5 bases from J; bases unmatched to any gene: 9. The CDR3 has 16 amino acids. The CDR3 is CASSQDWSGQWETQYF. CDR3 in DNA: TGCGCCAGCAGCCAAGATTGGTCGGGACAGTGGGAGACCCAGTACTTC.

As regards this clone: Other DNA variants within this sample encode the same CDR3. This chain links TRBV11-2 with TRBJ2-1; D gene unclear. The ends were cut back, 1 base at V and 4 bases at J, with 5 bases in the middle. This CDR3 has 13 amino acids. From germline, CDR1 is SGHAT and CDR2 FQNNGV. CDR3 bases: TGTGCCAGCAGCTTAGGGTCGTACAATGAGCAGTTCTTC. Translated, it gives CASSLGSYNEQFF.

The chain joins TRBV15 to TRBJ1-2, with a tentative D call TRBD1 (6 bases). CDR3 size: 14 residues. Germline CDR1 and CDR2: LNHNV and YYDKDF (reference sequence). V was cut by 7 bases and J by 0 bases, with 12 bases left in between. The CDR3 nucleotides read TGTGCCACCACCGGACAGCGCTCTAACTATGGCTACACCTTC. Its protein is CATTGQRSNYGYTF.

The chain joins TRBV7-7 to TRBJ2-6; D is unresolved. Looked up from germline, CDR1 is SSHAT and CDR2 is FNYEAQ (reference sequence). This CDR3 spans 18 amino acids. V was pared by 2 bases and J by 0 bases, with 14 bases between. The CDR3 loop reads CASSLSAGEVSGANVLTF. CDR3 nucleotide sequence: TGTGCCAGCAGCTTATCGGCAGGCGAAGTCTCTGGGGCCAACGTCCTGACTTTC.

This clone was picked up a small number of times. The identical CDR3 is also encoded by other nucleotide sequences in the sample. The rearrangement uses TRBV11-3 and TRBJ2-2; 8 bases fit TRBD1. Per germline, CDR1 SGHNT and CDR2 YENEEA. The CDR3 loop spans 13 amino acids. Germline trimming cut 8 bases from V and 1 base from J; bases unmatched to any gene: 0. Here the CDR3 DNA reads TGTGCCAGCGGGACAGGGAACACCGGGGAGCTGTTTTTT. It specifies CASGTGNTGELFF.

This clone was counted a few times. The V and J genes are TRBV11-2 and TRBJ2-2, with TRBD2 matching 7 bases. Germline trimming cut 3 bases from V and 4 bases from J; bases unmatched to any gene: 8. Germline values: CDR1 SGHAT, CDR2 FQNNGV. This CDR3 region has 16 residues. The CDR3 DNA reads TGTGCCAGCAGCTTTTCCCCAGCGGGATCCACCGGGGAGCTGTTTTTT. It encodes CASSFSPAGSTGELFF.

The J gene is TRBJ2-7, the V gene TRBV6-6, with D possibly being TRBD1 (5 bases). Germline V gene sequence: CDR1 MNHNY, CDR2 SVGAGI (reference sequence). V lost 0 bases and J lost 3, with 9 bases in between. The CDR3 sequence is 14 residues long. The CDR3 loop is CASSYSRVYYEQYF. The CDR3 DNA reads as TGTGCCAGCAGTTACTCCAGGGTGTACTACGAGCAGTACTTC.

The chain recombines TRBV2 with TRBJ2-1, with 8 bases that match TRBD2. This CDR3 has 15 amino acids. Germline CDR1 is SNHLY and CDR2 is FYNNEI. Trimming took 1 base from V and 7 from J; bases not matched to a gene: 6. The CDR3 sequence is CASSEGGGRFNEQFF. CDR3 in DNA: TGTGCCAGCAGTGAAGGAGGCGGGAGGTTTAATGAGCAGTTCTTC.

The chain uses TRBV11-3 and TRBJ2-3, with D perhaps given as TRBD1 or TRBD2 (5 bases each). CDR1 is SGHNT, CDR2 YENEEA, per germline. V gave up 5 bases and J gave up 1 base, with 16 bases separating them. CDR3 length: 16 amino acids. This CDR3 is CASSPGQGSGTDTQYF. The CDR3 coding sequence is TGTGCCAGCAGCCCGGGGCAGGGAAGTGGCACAGATACGCAGTATTTT. Looking up the rest from reference TRBV11-3 and TRBJ2-3 gives the full variable domain: EAGVVQSPRYKIIEKKQPVAFWCNPISGHNTLYWYLQNLGQGPELLIRYENEEAVDDSQLPKDRFSAERLKGVDSTLKIQPAELGDSAVYLCASSPGQGSGTDTQYFGPGTRLTVL.

The chain uses TRBV30 and TRBJ2-1; 13 bases agree with TRBD2. Germline V lookup: CDR1 GTSNPN, CDR2 SVGIG (reference sequence). This CDR3 comprises 18 residues. The V gene end was trimmed by 3 bases and the J gene end by 4 bases; junction bases not matched to a gene: 12. The CDR3 reads CAWRPGLAGPQGYNEQFF. The CDR3 coding sequence is TGTGCCTGGAGGCCGGGACTAGCGGGACCCCAAGGGTACAATGAGCAGTTCTTC. Based on the CDR3 plus reference TRBV30 and TRBJ2-1, the full variable domain is SQTIHQWPATLVQPVGSPLSLECTVEGTSNPNLYWYRQAAGRGLQLLFYSVGIGQISSEVPQNLSASRPQDRQFILSSKKLLLSDSGFYLCAWRPGLAGPQGYNEQFFGPGTRLTVL.

This chain joins TRBV11-2 and TRBJ1-1; D is ambiguous. From germline, CDR1 is SGHAT and CDR2 FQNNGV. This CDR3 spans 15 amino acids. Deletions cut 3 bases from V and 4 bases from J, with 15 bases between. The CDR3 loop is CASSFSLGGSTEAFF. The CDR3 DNA sequence: TGTGCCAGCAGCTTTAGTCTGGGTGGTAGCACTGAAGCTTTCTTT.

The chain has TRBV28 and TRBJ1-2; D gene unclear. Germline lookup yields CDR1 MDHEN and CDR2 SYDVKM. Trimming removed 3 bases from V and 3 bases from J, with 8 bases in between. The CDR3 sequence is 13 residues long. This chain's CDR3 is CASSFSVDYGYTF. The CDR3, as DNA: TGTGCCAGCAGTTTCTCTGTGGACTATGGCTACACCTTC.

This chain joins TRBV2 and TRBJ1-3; D is ambiguous. Trimming removed 2 bases at V and 0 bases at J, with 14 bases between. This CDR3 is built from 17 residues. Germline V gene lookup returns CDR1 SNHLY and CDR2 FYNNEI. CDR3 nucleotide sequence: TGTGCCAGCAGTGAATCGCACCTAACGTTCTCTGGAAACACCATATATTTT. Amino acids: CASSESHLTFSGNTIYF.

The chain carries TRBV27 and TRBJ1-6; maybe TRBD1 (5 bases). Trimming shortened V by 6 bases and J by 0 bases, and 12 bases separated the two germline ends. Germline CDR1 is MNHEY and CDR2 is SMNVEV (reference sequence). The CDR3 length is 16 residues. Written as DNA, the CDR3 is TGTGCCAGCAGATCCGGGACGGTCTCCTATAATTCACCCCTCCACTTT. Protein sequence: CASRSGTVSYNSPLHF.

The rearrangement uses TRBV28 and TRBJ2-7, with 11 bases aligning to TRBD2. CDR3 length: 15 amino acids. Germline lookup yields CDR1 MDHEN and CDR2 SYDVKM. The V segment lost 6 bases and the J segment 2 bases; nucleotides outside the gene matches: 6. Written as DNA, the CDR3 is TGTGCCAGCAGCCCCAGACTAGCGGGAACCTACGAGCAGTACTTC. Its protein is CASSPRLAGTYEQYF.

The chain joins TRBV10-3 to TRBJ2-3; 7 bases fit TRBD1. From germline, CDR1 is ENHRY and CDR2 SYGVKD. With V trimmed by 8 bases and J by 0 bases, 2 bases remained unmatched. CDR3 size: 13 residues. CDR3 nucleotide sequence: TGTGCCATCGGGACAGTTAGCACAGATACGCAGTATTTT. The encoded protein is CAIGTVSTDTQYF.

The V call is TRBV4-2, the J call TRBJ1-3; D possibly corresponds to TRBD1 (5 bases). The CDR3 totals 18 residues. V dropped 0 bases and J dropped 2 bases, with 17 bases sitting between them. CDR1 is LGHNA, CDR2 YNFKEQ, per germline. DNA of the CDR3: TGTGCCAGCAGCCAAGATGGGGGAGGGTGGGCTCCTGGAAACACCATATATTTT. Encoded protein: CASSQDGGGWAPGNTIYF.

The rearrangement uses TRBV6-1 and TRBJ2-6; D is perhaps TRBD1 (6 bases). Trimming took off 2 bases at V and 2 bases at J, with 10 bases between the two ends. Germline V gene data show CDR1 as MNHNS and CDR2 as SASEGT. This CDR3 has 16 amino acids. The CDR3 spells CASSELWTAGANVLTF. DNA of the CDR3: TGTGCCAGCAGTGAATTATGGACAGCTGGGGCCAACGTCCTGACTTTC.

This chain links TRBV27 with TRBJ2-7, with 7 bases matching TRBD2. CDR3 length equals 13 residues. The germline CDR1 and CDR2 sequences are MNHEY and SMNVEV (reference sequence). The V segment lost 5 bases and the J segment 2 bases; nucleotides outside the gene matches: 3. The CDR3 loop is CASSQREPYEQYF. The CDR3 region has the DNA TGTGCCAGCAGTCAGCGGGAACCCTACGAGCAGTACTTC.

Regarding this clone: This sample also contains other DNA sequences that code for the same CDR3. This chain joins TRBV14 and TRBJ1-3; D call uncertain. Germline V CDR1 and CDR2: SGHDN, FVKESK. The CDR3 totals 14 residues. V dropped 1 base and J dropped 0 bases, with 4 bases sitting between them. The CDR3 DNA sequence: TGTGCCAGCAGCCAAGTATCCTCTGGAAACACCATATATTTT. It yields the protein CASSQVSSGNTIYF.

The CDR3 coding sequence is TGTGCCAGCAGCGAGAGCCGGGCGTCTGGAAACACCATATATTTT. Its translation is CASSESRASGNTIYF. V usage is TRBV5-6 and J usage is TRBJ1-3, with D uncertain. The length of the CDR3 is 15 residues. V lost 4 bases and J lost 1, with 12 bases in between. The germline V gene has CDR1 SGHDT and CDR2 YYEEEE.

This chain links TRBV2 with TRBJ2-7; D gene ambiguous. Germline CDR1 is SNHLY and CDR2 is FYNNEI. This CDR3 region has 11 residues. Between the trimmed V and J ends, which lost 6 bases and 5 bases, there was a span of 8 bases. The DNA for the CDR3 is TGTGCCAGCAGCCTCGGCGACGAGCAGTACTTC. It yields the protein CASSLGDEQYF.

The V call is TRBV10-2, the J call TRBJ2-5, with 10 bases identical to TRBD2. CDR3 length: 14 amino acids. Germline-derived CDR1 and CDR2 are WSHSY and SAAADI. With 6 bases clipped from V and 4 bases from J, the junction kept 5 bases outside the gene matches. In DNA, the CDR3 is TGCGCCAGCAGAGCCGGGACTAGCGTAGAGACCCAGTACTTC. Its protein product is CASRAGTSVETQYF.

V is TRBV5-1 and J is TRBJ2-7, with TRBD2 as a possible D gene (5 bases). The CDR3 totals 15 residues. CDR1 SGHRS and CDR2 YFSETQ come from the germline V gene. The V gene lost 4 bases and the J gene lost 3 bases, with 17 bases spanning the gap. The CDR3 spells CASSKDLSGGYEQYF. In DNA, the CDR3 is TGCGCCAGCAGCAAGGACCTGAGCGGCGGCTACGAGCAGTACTTC.